This record concerns one T cell receptor beta chain sequence. Its antigen is unknown. The sample holds no much larger clone one base away, and base qualities are not on file. The source of the sample is a study of identical twins (dated by TCRdb to about 2016). About the investigation overall: The study deep-sequenced TCR alpha and beta repertoires from monozygotic twins, unrelated adults of various ages and cord blood to test whether fetal clonotypes persist. To rule out contamination, replicate twin experiments were performed at different times with different library preparation protocols.

Library preparation used 5' RACE. TCRdb shows the sequencer as Illumina HiSeq 2000. Template switching added a universal primer binding site, and the final cDNA carried a unique molecular identifier that allowed TCR cDNA molecules to be counted accurately. Specific primers in the conserved constant-segment region were used to synthesize first-strand cDNA for the TCR alpha and beta chains. Each cDNA library was double barcoded, with a SMART-Mk sample barcode plus Illumina barcodes, to control for contamination. TruSeq adapter sequences along with Illumina sample barcodes were introduced in two successive PCR steps. The Illumina HiSeq platform was used with custom primers to sequence TCR alpha and beta cDNA libraries. As for the authors' bioinformatics: Raw reads were processed with MiGEC to extract unique molecular identifiers, and MiXCR was used to determine CDR3 positions. Recombination models were inferred per individual with the repgenHMM and IGoR tools using an EM algorithm. The analysis of shared clonotypes was done with the tcR package in R, with sharing normalized by the product of cloneset sizes. Out-of-frame nonproductive sequences were analyzed to study raw recombination free of thymic and clonal selection effects. TCRdb reanalyzed the raw reads on its own, using fastp at Q25 for trimming and MiXCR for clone calling, and kept in-frame beta chains. Rows matching on CDR3 protein sequence are summarized as one entry with the most common DNA and genes. TCRdb's processing, not the authors' own work, is the source of the V and J calls. Counted in this sample were 420,000 or so distinct CDR3 sequences; less than 20% of them appeared once. The ten largest clones represent approximately 12% of the sample.

What the research found in general, with its limitations: Zero-insertion analyses could be partly confounded by invariant T cells such as MAIT and iNKT, although diverse VJ usage argued against such confounding for most clonotypes. In beta out-of-frame sequences, excess twin sharing was weaker, because having fewer shared sequences lowered the signal-to-noise ratio. Abundant cord blood beta clonotypes carried fewer insertions; young adult naive repertoires showed a weaker similar trend, while memory repertoires showed none. Out-of-frame TCR alpha sequences shared between twins showed an excess of low generation-probability sequences compared with coincidental sharing between unrelated individuals. Recombination models systematically underestimated out-of-frame TCR alpha sharing in monozygotic twins but agreed with sharing between unrelated individuals. Conclusions relied on cross-sectional statistical analysis, since the same donors could not be followed over many years.

CDR1 SGDLS and CDR2 YYNGEE were looked up in the germline V gene. V has 3 bases trimmed and J has 4 bases trimmed; junction bases matching no gene number 10. CDR3 length: 16 amino acids, cysteine to phenylalanine. Kept here is only the CDR3 DNA, which spans 48 bases and is read in frame from base 1. Every donor in the study was a healthy Caucasian. Three unrelated non-twin adults were also sequenced: a male aged 18 to 30, a male aged 50 to 60 and a female aged 50 to 60. Miltenyi CD45RO+ enrichment and human naive T-cell isolation kits were used to isolate memory (CD45RO+) and naive T cells from PBMC.

Sequences were obtained from naive T cells sorted from blood. The cell subset or site tag for this specimen amounts to: cells isolated with a human naive T-cell isolation kit. This TCR derives from a man aged 50 or older in good health. The sequence is built from TRBV9 and TRBJ1-1; TRBD1 agrees with 9 junctional bases. The CDR3 protein is CASSATGQGVPTEAFF. Read as DNA, the sequence is TGTGCCAGCAGCGCCACGGGACAGGGTGTGCCCACTGAAGCTTTCTTT.